These T cell receptor beta chains were read from a single sample in a study of blood T cell repertoires in COVID-19. Sequenced by immunoSEQ multiplex PCR; TCRdb stores in-frame clones only, minus some. The table shows about 340,000 clones, with about 90% occurring only once. The sample consisted of peripheral blood. The receptors originated from a woman between 18 and 30 years old who had recovered from COVID-19. Each CDR3 is given with its conserved first and last residue. A D gene is named only where the DNA matches it firmly. Clone sizes are given selectively: once, few, many, or a class where the clone is expanded.

DNA: TGTGCCAGCAGACCTCCGGAGCGCTATGGCTACACCTTC; CDR3: CASRPPERYGYTF; size: once; D: .; J: TRBJ1-2; V: TRBV5-4
DNA: TGTGCCAGCTCACCGCTTAGCGGGCGGGAGCAGTTCTTC; CDR3: CASSPLSGREQFF; size: .; D: TRBD2; J: TRBJ2-1; V: TRBV18
DNA: TGTGCCAGCAGTGACTCAGGGGGCTCTGGGGCCAACGTCCTGACTTTC; CDR3: CASSDSGGSGANVLTF; size: many; D: .; J: TRBJ2-6; V: TRBV6-4
DNA: TGTGCCAGCAGTCTTGGACTAGCGGGAGTGTCGGATACGCAGTATTTT; CDR3: CASSLGLAGVSDTQYF; size: .; D: TRBD2; J: TRBJ2-3; V: TRBV2
DNA: TGTGCCACCAGCTCACGGACTCGCGACGCGACGGCTAACTATGGCTACACCTTC; CDR3: CATSSRTRDATANYGYTF; size: once; D: .; J: TRBJ1-2; V: TRBV15
DNA: TGTGCCAGCAGCCAAAGGACTAGCGGGTCTGAGCAGTTCTTC; CDR3: CASSQRTSGSEQFF; size: .; D: TRBD2; J: TRBJ2-1; V: TRBV3-1/TRBV3-2
DNA: TGTGCCTGGACGTTCGGGGGGCCGGATGGCTACACCTTC; CDR3: CAWTFGGPDGYTF; size: few; D: .; J: TRBJ1-2; V: TRBV30
DNA: TGTGCCTGGAGTCTATGGTCCTACAATGAGCAGTTCTTC; CDR3: CAWSLWSYNEQFF; size: .; D: .; J: TRBJ2-1; V: TRBV30
DNA: TGTGCCAGCAGCTCCCTGGGAGGGGATAATTCACCCCTCCACTTT; CDR3: CASSSLGGDNSPLHF; size: .; D: .; J: TRBJ1-6; V: TRBV9
DNA: TGTGCCAGTAGTATTACCCGGTCTGGAAACACCATATATTTT; CDR3: CASSITRSGNTIYF; size: .; D: .; J: TRBJ1-3; V: TRBV19
DNA: TGCAGCGTTGAAGTCCTCGGACAGGGAAACACTGAAGCTTTCTTT; CDR3: CSVEVLGQGNTEAFF; size: .; D: TRBD1; J: TRBJ1-1; V: TRBV29-1
DNA: TGTGCCAGCAGCTCGGGGACAGGGCGGGGTGAAAAACTGTTTTTT; CDR3: CASSSGTGRGEKLFF; size: .; D: TRBD1; J: TRBJ1-4; V: TRBV7-8
DNA: TGTGCCAGCAGTGTGAACAGGGGTGGCTACACCTTC; CDR3: CASSVNRGGYTF; size: .; D: TRBD1; J: TRBJ1-2; V: TRBV2
DNA: TGTGCCAGCAGCGTAGGGCCAACAAAGTACCTCTATGGCTACACCTTC; CDR3: CASSVGPTKYLYGYTF; size: once; D: .; J: TRBJ1-2; V: TRBV9
DNA: TGTGCCAGCAGTGATATCAGAGGGGGAGAAGGGGATTCACCCCTCCACTTT; CDR3: CASSDIRGGEGDSPLHF; size: .; D: .; J: TRBJ1-6; V: TRBV6-1
DNA: TGCAGCGCGGAAGGAGCCGGGACAGGGGTTCGAGAGACCCAGTACTTC; CDR3: CSAEGAGTGVRETQYF; size: .; D: TRBD1; J: TRBJ2-5; V: TRBV29-1
DNA: TGTGCCAGCAGCCCCCGGGAGAGGCCAGATACGCAGTATTTT; CDR3: CASSPRERPDTQYF; size: .; D: .; J: TRBJ2-3; V: TRBV5-4
DNA: TGTGCCAGCAGCCATCCCCCCTCACTCGCGGGGCAAGAGACCCAGTACTTC; CDR3: CASSHPPSLAGQETQYF; size: once; D: .; J: TRBJ2-5; V: TRBV3-1/TRBV3-2
DNA: TGCGCCAGCAGTCACCAGCGGGACCAGCCCCAGCATTTT; CDR3: CASSHQRDQPQHF; size: .; D: .; J: TRBJ1-5; V: TRBV23-1
DNA: TGTGCCATCAGGACGTATGGTATGGAGACTTTTTTTTATGGGACTGAAGCTTTCTTT; CDR3: CAIRTYGMETFFYGTEAFF; size: .; D: .; J: TRBJ1-1; V: TRBV10-3
DNA: TGTGCCAGCAGCTCACCGGGACAAGGCTATGGCTACACCTTC; CDR3: CASSSPGQGYGYTF; size: few; D: .; J: TRBJ1-2; V: TRBV7-2
DNA: TGCGCCAGCAGCCAAGACGCAGACTGGGGGGATGAGCAGTTCTTC; CDR3: CASSQDADWGDEQFF; size: .; D: .; J: TRBJ2-1; V: TRBV4-3
DNA: TGTGCTAGTGGCCCTGGGACTAGCGGGAATGATGAGCAGTTCTTC; CDR3: CASGPGTSGNDEQFF; size: .; D: TRBD2; J: TRBJ2-1; V: TRBV12-5
DNA: TGTGCCAGCAGTTACTCGGCTAGCGGGAGTAATGAGCAGTTCTTC; CDR3: CASSYSASGSNEQFF; size: .; D: TRBD2; J: TRBJ2-1; V: TRBV6-2/TRBV6-3
DNA: TGTGCCAGCAGCTCAGCCCTGGGGGCGCAGGGCAATCAGCCCCAGCATTTT; CDR3: CASSSALGAQGNQPQHF; size: once; D: .; J: TRBJ1-5; V: TRBV7-9
DNA: TGCAGCGTTGATCTTGGGGGGTGGGAAGAGACCCAGTACTTC; CDR3: CSVDLGGWEETQYF; size: .; D: .; J: TRBJ2-5; V: TRBV29-1
DNA: TGTGCCACCAGCAGAGAACTAGCGGGAGGGTTTAATCTGATGGAGACCCAGTACTTC; CDR3: CATSRELAGGFNLMETQYF; size: .; D: TRBD2; J: TRBJ2-5; V: TRBV15
DNA: TGTGCCAGCAGCTCCCTGGGGGCTTATAGCAATCAGCCCCAGCATTTT; CDR3: CASSSLGAYSNQPQHF; size: .; D: .; J: TRBJ1-5; V: TRBV5-6
DNA: TGTGCCACCAGCAGAGACCGGGACATAGAGTTTGCAACTAATGAAAAACTGTTTTTT; CDR3: CATSRDRDIEFATNEKLFF; size: .; D: .; J: TRBJ1-4; V: TRBV15
DNA: TGTGCCAGCAGCTTAGTAGGTTGGCTAGCGGGAGGTCAAACCGGGGAGCTGTTTTTT; CDR3: CASSLVGWLAGGQTGELFF; size: once; D: TRBD2; J: TRBJ2-2; V: TRBV11-3
DNA: TGTGCCACCAGTGAGGGGGCTTCGTCCCAGCCCCAGCATTTT; CDR3: CATSEGASSQPQHF; size: .; D: .; J: TRBJ1-5; V: TRBV24-1
DNA: TGTGCCAGTAGTATTCTGCCCGGTAATAGCAATCAGCCCCAGCATTTT; CDR3: CASSILPGNSNQPQHF; size: few; D: .; J: TRBJ1-5; V: TRBV19
DNA: TGTGCCAGCAGCTTGGTCCCAGGGGGAACTGAAGCTTTCTTT; CDR3: CASSLVPGGTEAFF; size: once; D: TRBD1; J: TRBJ1-1; V: TRBV5-4
DNA: TGTGCCACCAGCCCTCGGACATACGCTAACTATGGCTACACCTTC; CDR3: CATSPRTYANYGYTF; size: .; D: .; J: TRBJ1-2; V: TRBV15
DNA: TGTGCCAGCAGCGGACTAGCGGGAGCCGGGGAGCTGTTTTTT; CDR3: CASSGLAGAGELFF; size: once; D: TRBD2; J: TRBJ2-2; V: TRBV25-1
DNA: TGTGCCAGCAGTTATCGACAGCGCACAGATACGCAGTATTTT; CDR3: CASSYRQRTDTQYF; size: .; D: .; J: TRBJ2-3; V: TRBV6-2/TRBV6-3
DNA: TGTGCCAGCAGCCCCAACGGGGGGGGACGCTACAACGAAAAACTGTTTTTT; CDR3: CASSPNGGGRYNEKLFF; size: .; D: .; J: TRBJ1-4; V: TRBV11-2
DNA: TGTGCCAGCAGCTTGGCCGGAGATACGGAGCTGTTTTTT; CDR3: CASSLAGDTELFF; size: .; D: .; J: TRBJ2-2; V: TRBV5-4
DNA: TGTGCCAGCAGTCTAGGGACAGGGGTAGAAAAACTGTTTTTT; CDR3: CASSLGTGVEKLFF; size: .; D: TRBD1; J: TRBJ1-4; V: TRBV27
DNA: TGTGCCTGGAGTCCCCTTTTTGTATCTGAAGCTTTCTTT; CDR3: CAWSPLFVSEAFF; size: .; D: .; J: TRBJ1-1; V: TRBV30
DNA: TGTGCCAGTAGATACAGGGGGTTCACTGAAGCTTTCTTT; CDR3: CASRYRGFTEAFF; size: .; D: TRBD1; J: TRBJ1-1; V: TRBV19
DNA: TGTGCCAGCAGCTTAGACCCTCGGGAGACCCAGTACTTC; CDR3: CASSLDPRETQYF; size: .; D: .; J: TRBJ2-5; V: TRBV11-3
DNA: TGTGCCAGCTCACAGGGGGGGGGAGACGCTGAAGCTTTCTTT; CDR3: CASSQGGGDAEAFF; size: .; D: .; J: TRBJ1-1; V: TRBV18
DNA: TGTGCCAGCAGTCATGGACAGCTCACCGGGGAGCTGTTTTTT; CDR3: CASSHGQLTGELFF; size: .; D: .; J: TRBJ2-2; V: TRBV11-2
DNA: TGTGCCACCAGCAGAGATCCGGGGTCCAGAAACACCATATATTTT; CDR3: CATSRDPGSRNTIYF; size: .; D: .; J: TRBJ1-3; V: TRBV15